The rows below give T cell receptor beta chains drawn from one sample of a study of blood T cell repertoires in COVID-19. Assay used: immunoSEQ multiplex PCR; TCRdb lists only in-frame clones, some missing. The table lists about 200,000 clones, around 85% of them singletons. Sequenced material: peripheral blood. The source of these receptors is a woman aged 70 to 79 with acute or convalescent COVID-19. Both conserved end residues are part of each CDR3. Each record gives: D gene, V gene, clone size, J gene, CDR3 DNA, CDR3 protein. The D gene is left open where the match is weak. Size is stated for part of the rows, as once, few or many counts, or as a class when the clone is expanded.

>.|TRBV3-1/TRBV3-2|few|TRBJ2-5
TGTGCCAGCAGCCAAGCCCGAGGGAGGAGGACCCAGTACTTC
CASSQARGRRTQYF
>.|TRBV12-3/TRBV12-4|few|TRBJ1-4
TGTGCCAGCAGTACAGGGAAGAGACTGTTTTTT
CASSTGKRLFF
>.|TRBV19|.|TRBJ1-1
TGTGCCAGTCGCGTCGGGAATCTTGAAGCTTTCTTT
CASRVGNLEAFF
>.|TRBV12-5|.|TRBJ2-2
TGTGCTAGTGGTTTGCGGGGGGCGATCACCGGGGAGCTGTTTTTT
CASGLRGAITGELFF
>TRBD2|TRBV4-2|few|TRBJ2-7
TGTGCCAGCAGCCTATCTGTGACTAGCGGTTACGAGCAGTACTTC
CASSLSVTSGYEQYF
>.|TRBV7-2|.|TRBJ2-6
TGTGCCAGCAGCCCTCATACCGGGACACTTATCTCTGGGGCCAACGTCCTGACTTTC
CASSPHTGTLISGANVLTF
>.|TRBV5-1|.|TRBJ1-1
TGCGCCAGCACACTTCAGGGTTCCGACACTGAAGCTTTCTTT
CASTLQGSDTEAFF
>.|TRBV6-2/TRBV6-3|.|TRBJ1-2
TGTGCCAGCAGTACACCGACGGGTAACTATGGCTACACCTTC
CASSTPTGNYGYTF
>.|TRBV29-1|.|TRBJ2-7
TGCAGCGTAGGGACGGGGCGGGATTACGAGCAGTACTTC
CSVGTGRDYEQYF
>TRBD1|TRBV7-3|.|TRBJ2-3
TGTGCCAGCAGCCTTGGCCGGGACAGACGCACAGATACGCAGTATTTT
CASSLGRDRRTDTQYF
>.|TRBV5-5|.|TRBJ1-5
TGTGCCAGCAGCTTGCCGGGGGACCAGCCCCAGCATTTT
CASSLPGDQPQHF